This T cell receptor (beta chain) was recovered during a study of shared clonotypes between healthy human individuals. Regarding the study as a whole: Shared clonotypes: about 5% naive CD4, under 4% naive CD8, roughly 2.2% memory CD4, 0.4% to 0.5% memory CD8.

The CDR3 sequence is 15 residues long. The germline V and J ends were trimmed by 2 bases and 3 bases, with 13 bases remaining between them. Germline CDR1 MDHEN, CDR2 SYDVKM. Method: immunoSEQ multiplex PCR; TCRdb's copy keeps in-frame clones and lacks some. The sample includes about 1.1 million clones, about 84% of them seen just once. Concerning this clone itself: Its target is unknown.

Sequenced sample: memory CD4+ T cells from PBMCs. Subset denoted: CD45RA-negative fraction. This sequence joins TRBV28 and TRBJ1-1; D might be TRBD1 (6 bases). This sequence was found in a man between 18 and 35 years old in good health. Some clones in this sample may be carry-over from other donors' samples. The CDR3 loop is CASSLGGARDTEAFF. The CDR3 DNA is TGTGCCAGCAGTTTAGGGGGGGCGCGGGACACTGAAGCTTTCTTT.